This T cell receptor beta chain derives from a study of control samples from healthy donors and cancer patients. Repertoires were generated with immunoSEQ multiplex PCR, while TCRdb's copy carries only in-frame clones and drops some. The data contain over 100,000 clones, more than 70% of them singletons. The TCR was taken from a man between 40 and 49 years old in good health. Sequencing input: blood.

The CDR3 nucleotides read TGCAGTGCCGGGACTAGCGCCGAGCAGTACTTC. It codes for CSAGTSAEQYF. The V and J genes are TRBV20-1 and TRBJ2-7; TRBD2 agrees at 10 bases. The length of the CDR3 is 11 residues. The V gene end was trimmed by 6 bases and the J gene end by 6 bases; junction bases not matched to a gene: 2. Germline V gene sequence: CDR1 DFQATT, CDR2 SNEGSKA (reference sequence).